The present entry profiles one T cell receptor beta chain with its context. Profiled with immunoSEQ multiplex PCR; TCRdb holds only in-frame clones, not every one. The sample includes over 30,000 clones, more than 70% of them seen just once. The sample is drawn from a study of blood T cell repertoires in COVID-19. Germline V gives CDR1 SGHTA, CDR2 FQGNSA. V dropped 4 bases and J dropped 3; count of bases not matched to a gene: 5. The CDR3 totals 15 residues. Specimen: peripheral blood. The sequence was collected from a human donor in a cohort sampled during active COVID-19. This chain joins TRBV7-2 and TRBJ2-1, with 8 positions matching TRBD1. The CDR3 is CASSSRQGNYNEQFF. The CDR3 nucleotides read TGTGCCAGCAGCTCTAGACAGGGGAACTACAATGAGCAGTTCTTC. Combining the CDR3 with reference TRBV7-2 and TRBJ2-1 gives the whole variable domain GAGVSQSPSNKVTEKGKDVELRCDPISGHTALYWYRQSLGQGLEFLIYFQGNSAPDKSGLPSDRFSAERTGGSVSTLTIQRTQQEDSAVYLCASSSRQGNYNEQFFGPGTRLTVL.